The TCR beta chain under discussion was sequenced for a study of beta chain features in type 1 diabetes. The V and J ends lost 2 bases and 4 bases respectively, with 17 bases between them. The CDR3 runs to 16 residues. Looked up from germline, CDR1 is MDHEN and CDR2 is SYDVKM. Expressed TCRB transcripts got sequenced, as all isolated RNA was reverse transcribed. Profiled with immunoSEQ multiplex PCR; TCRdb holds only in-frame clones, not every one. The table shows around 150,000 clones, with 9% occurring only once. This clone occurred a few times. Its antigen is not known. Central memory, naive, regulatory and stem cell-like memory CD4+ cells were sorted by CD45RO/CCR7/CD25/CD127/CD95/CD27. The study, taken as a whole, reports: Healthy donors had naive, central memory and Treg TCRB repertoires that appeared less similar than those seen among patients. All four CD4+ subsets of Type 1 diabetes patients contained TCRB CDR3s that were moderately but significantly shorter. Short templates might get an advantage during PCR, and this would be equal in patients and controls.

The receptor was derived from a woman younger than 45 with type 1 diabetes. V is TRBV28 and J is TRBJ1-2; D is unclear. Sequencing was done on a sample of central memory CD4+ T cells from blood. CDR3 nucleotides: TGTGCCAGCAGTTTAGGCGGAGGGAATTTTGCCTATGGCTACACCTTC. Residues: CASSLGGGNFAYGYTF.